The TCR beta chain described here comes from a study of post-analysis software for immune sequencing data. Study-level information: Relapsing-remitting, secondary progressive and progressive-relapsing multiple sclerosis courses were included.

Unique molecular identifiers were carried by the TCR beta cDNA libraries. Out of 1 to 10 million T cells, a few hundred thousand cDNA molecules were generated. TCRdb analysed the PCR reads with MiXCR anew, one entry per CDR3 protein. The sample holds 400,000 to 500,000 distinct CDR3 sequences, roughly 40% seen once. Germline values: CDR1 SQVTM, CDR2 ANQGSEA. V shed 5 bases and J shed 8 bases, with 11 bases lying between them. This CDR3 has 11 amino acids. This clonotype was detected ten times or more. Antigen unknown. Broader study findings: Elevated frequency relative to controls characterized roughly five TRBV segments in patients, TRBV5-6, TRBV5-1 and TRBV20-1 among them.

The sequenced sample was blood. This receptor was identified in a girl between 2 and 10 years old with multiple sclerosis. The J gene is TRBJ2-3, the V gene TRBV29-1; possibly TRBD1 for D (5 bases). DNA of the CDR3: TGCAGCGTTCTAAGGGGCTCTACGCAGTATTTT. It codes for CSVLRGSTQYF.